A selection of T cell receptor beta chains follows, all from one sample in a study of monozygotic twins with inflammatory bowel disease. TCRdb re-called the 5' RACE reads and gives one entry per CDR3 protein, without DNA. The sample data list under 150,000 distinct CDR3 sequences. Sequencing used blood. The receptors here all came from a human donor with ulcerative colitis or Crohn's disease, or a healthy co-twin of an affected twin (not recorded which). CDR3s include the opening cysteine and the closing phenylalanine or tryptophan.

v_gene: TRBV13
len: 15
j_gene: TRBJ2-1
CDR3aa: CASRTLAGGYNEQFF

v_gene: TRBV6-5
len: 15
j_gene: TRBJ1-1
CDR3aa: CASSYSLGPSTEAFF

v_gene: TRBV12-3/TRBV12-4
len: 14
j_gene: TRBJ2-5
CDR3aa: CASSPGGGEETQYF

v_gene: TRBV29-1
len: 13
j_gene: TRBJ1-1
CDR3aa: CSVAGGATAEAFF

v_gene: TRBV5-1
len: 14
j_gene: TRBJ2-3
CDR3aa: CASSRQGATDTQYF

v_gene: TRBV7-2
len: 15
j_gene: TRBJ2-1
CDR3aa: CASSSTSGHYNEQFF

v_gene: TRBV12-3/TRBV12-4
len: 16
j_gene: TRBJ2-3
CDR3aa: CASSPRRDLMTDTQYF

v_gene: TRBV5-1
len: 14
j_gene: TRBJ2-5
CDR3aa: CASSSGRLQETQYF

v_gene: TRBV7-9
len: 14
j_gene: TRBJ1-2
CDR3aa: CASSPPGQGYGYTF

v_gene: TRBV20-1
len: 14
j_gene: TRBJ1-4
CDR3aa: CSAREDREVEKLFF

v_gene: TRBV9
len: 16
j_gene: TRBJ2-3
CDR3aa: CASSVVPSGGTDTQYF

v_gene: TRBV3-1
len: 14
j_gene: TRBJ2-7
CDR3aa: CASSPQFSVYEQYF

v_gene: TRBV27
len: 14
j_gene: TRBJ1-1
CDR3aa: CASSLPGAPTEAFF

v_gene: TRBV5-1
len: 15
j_gene: TRBJ2-2
CDR3aa: CASTTTGGYTGELFF

v_gene: TRBV4-1
len: 18
j_gene: TRBJ2-5
CDR3aa: CASSQAGSAILPQETQYF

v_gene: TRBV7-2
len: 17
j_gene: TRBJ2-3
CDR3aa: CASSIWTSGASTDTQYF

v_gene: TRBV5-1
len: 16
j_gene: TRBJ1-2
CDR3aa: CASSLAGTTVNYGYTF

v_gene: TRBV5-1
len: 14
j_gene: TRBJ2-1
CDR3aa: CASSQQGAGNEQFF

v_gene: TRBV27
len: 13
j_gene: TRBJ2-3
CDR3aa: CASSTLPADTQYF

v_gene: TRBV12-5
len: 14
j_gene: TRBJ2-1
CDR3aa: CASGEGQGGNEQFF

v_gene: TRBV5-8
len: 12
j_gene: TRBJ1-5
CDR3aa: CASSFPFGPQHF

v_gene: TRBV5-1
len: 15
j_gene: TRBJ2-1
CDR3aa: CTSSWVGVKGNEQFF

v_gene: TRBV20-1
len: 14
j_gene: TRBJ2-1
CDR3aa: CSARILAGGNEQFF

v_gene: TRBV27
len: 13
j_gene: TRBJ1-5
CDR3aa: CATRTGGNQPQHF